Listed here are 19 T cell receptor beta chains from one sample, sequenced in a study of blood T cells in healthy people across ages. A second about 6 to 11 cycle PCR used barcoded and J-beta primers. One entry per CDR3 protein, called by TCRdb with MiXCR from the 5' RACE reads. Of about 1.1 million distinct CDR3 sequences listed, around two fifths were seen once; the top ten hold about an eighth. Sequenced sample: blood. The source of these receptors is a man aged 18-30 years in good health.

In its sample, this clonotype was seen a few times. The chain employs TRBV9 and TRBJ2-4; D might be TRBD2 (6 bases). Looked up from germline, CDR1 is SGDLS and CDR2 is YYNGEE. The CDR3 length is 15 residues. Trimming pared 0 bases from V and 1 base from J, leaving 8 bases between. CDR3 bases: TGTGCCAGCAGCGTAGGGGGACTTGCCAAAAACATTCAGTACTTC. As protein: CASSVGGLAKNIQYF.

This chain links TRBV10-3 with TRBJ2-7; 8 bases match TRBD1. Germline loops: CDR1 ENHRY, CDR2 SYGVKD. The CDR3 has 16 residues. The V and J ends lost 4 bases and 0 bases, in that order; junction bases with no gene match: 8. The CDR3 nucleotides read TGTGCCATCAGTGCGGGACTCGGGACAGGCTCCTACGAGCAGTACTTC. Its protein is CAISAGLGTGSYEQYF.

This rearrangement joins TRBV7-9 to TRBJ1-1; D is ambiguous. CDR3 length: 13 residues. In germline, CDR1 is SEHNR, CDR2 FQNEAQ (reference sequence). V gave up 5 bases and J gave up 10 bases, with 17 bases separating them. The CDR3: CASSPTTGVGAFF. DNA for the CDR3: TGTGCCAGCAGCCCCACGACGGGCGTTGGAGCTTTCTTT.

This clonotype came up once. The junction and the germline gene differ at one end; a read error may be behind it. This sequence joins TRBV4-3 and TRBJ2-7, with D tentatively TRBD1 or TRBD2 (6 bases each). CDR1 and CDR2 from the germline V gene are LGHNA and YSLEER. The CDR3 is 17 amino acids. The CDR3 nucleotides are TGCGCCAGCAGCCAAGATCGAGGTCGGGGGCCTTCCTACGGGCAGTACTTC. Its protein product is CASSQDRGRGPSYGQYF.

This chain links TRBV4-2 with TRBJ1-6; perhaps TRBD1 as D (6 bases). The CDR3 is 13 amino acids. Trimming pared 3 bases from V and 8 bases from J, leaving 8 bases between. From germline, CDR1 is LGHNA and CDR2 YNFKEQ. For the CDR3, the DNA is TGTGCCAGCAGCCAGGGACAAGATTCACCCCTCCACTTT. Translating it yields CASSQGQDSPLHF.

This clonotype appeared a few times. The gene calls are TRBV30 and TRBJ1-2; D perhaps matches TRBD1 (5 bases). Trimming took 3 bases from V and 0 from J, leaving 11 bases between them. This CDR3 comprises 14 residues. Per the germline V gene, CDR1 is GTSNPN and CDR2 is SVGIG (reference sequence). The CDR3 DNA sequence: TGTGCCTGGAGCCCGGGGGTTTCTAACTATGGCTACACCTTC. Translated, it gives CAWSPGVSNYGYTF. The full variable domain, rest sourced from reference TRBV30 and TRBJ1-2, is SQTIHQWPATLVQPVGSPLSLECTVEGTSNPNLYWYRQAAGRGLQLLFYSVGIGQISSEVPQNLSASRPQDRQFILSSKKLLLSDSGFYLCAWSPGVSNYGYTFGSGTRLTVV.

The chain carries TRBV20-1 and TRBJ2-3, with TRBD1 matching 7 bases. The CDR3 is 16 amino acids. Germline CDR1 is DFQATT and CDR2 is SNEGSKA (reference sequence). The ends lost 3 bases at V and 1 base at J; junction bases unmatched: 10. The DNA of the CDR3 is TGCAGTGCTAGCACCGCGGCTGGGACAGGCACAGATACGCAGTATTTT. Translation gives CSASTAAGTGTDTQYF.

This clonotype has a count of ten or more. This chain links TRBV9 with TRBJ2-3; TRBD2 matches 9 bases. This CDR3 comprises 15 residues. V lost 1 base, J lost 2 bases, and 2 bases stayed unmatched. CDR1 SGDLS and CDR2 YYNGEE come from the germline V gene. Here the CDR3 DNA reads TGTGCCAGCAGCGTAAGCGGGGGGATCACAGATACGCAGTATTTT. As protein: CASSVSGGITDTQYF.

V gene TRBV21-1 combines with J gene TRBJ2-1; TRBD2 is taken as the D call from the table, unchecked against the DNA. The J call may be incorrect, as the DNA end agrees better with TRBJ2-7. TRBV21-1 is a pseudogene locus. The CDR3 runs to 17 residues. The CDR3 nucleotides are TGTGCCAGCAGCAAACGTCCTAGCGGGGGGACCTACAATGAGCAGTACTTC. Protein: CASSKRPSGGTYNEQYF.

This clonotype was counted a few times. The chain recombines TRBV21-1 with TRBJ1-5; TRBD1 reflects the table's D call only, with no check against the DNA. TRBV21-1 is assigned pseudogene status. This CDR3 region has 16 residues. CDR3 amino acids: CASSPQGRGHNQPQHF. The CDR3 region has the DNA TGTGCCAGCAGCCCCCAGGGCAGGGGGCACAATCAGCCCCAGCATTTT.

This chain uses TRBV30 with TRBJ2-5; unclear D gene. TRBJ2-7 explains the end of the DNA better; the J call may be wrong. The germline V gene has CDR1 GTSNPN and CDR2 SVGIG (reference sequence). This CDR3 comprises 13 residues. The CDR3 DNA is TGTGCCTGGAGCGCAACAGAGAGGAGCGAGCAGTACTTC. It is translated as CAWSATERSEQYF.

The chain recombines TRBV5-1 with TRBJ2-5; TRBD1 matches 8 bases. Per the germline V gene, CDR1 is SGHRS and CDR2 is YFSETQ. The CDR3 loop spans 15 amino acids. With V trimmed by 4 bases and J by 4 bases, 9 bases remained unmatched. The CDR3 nucleotides read TGCGCCAGCAGCGAGGAGACAGGGGTGGGAGAGACCCAGTACTTC. Translation gives CASSEETGVGETQYF.

The CDR3 loop reads CASSSGQGSSYNEQFF. CDR3 sequence (DNA): TGCGCCAGCAGTTCCGGACAGGGTAGCTCCTACAATGAGCAGTTCTTC. The J gene is TRBJ2-1, the V gene TRBV4-1; 8 bases align to TRBD1. The CDR3 sequence is 16 residues long. The V segment lost 6 bases and the J segment 0 bases; nucleotides outside the gene matches: 7. CDR1 is MGHRA, CDR2 YSYEKL, per germline.

The J gene is TRBJ1-1, the V gene TRBV20-1; the D is unclear. V gave up 3 bases and J gave up 5 bases, with 4 bases separating them. This CDR3 region has 10 residues. Germline loops: CDR1 DFQATT, CDR2 SNEGSKA (reference sequence). CDR3 region: CSASVTEAFF. As DNA, the CDR3 is TGCAGTGCTAGTGTTACTGAAGCTTTCTTT.

Concerning this clonotype: Mismatch with germline at one junction end may stem from a read error. The chain has TRBV4-3 and TRBJ1-6, with D unresolved. CDR1 is LGHNA and CDR2 is YSLEER in the germline V gene. CDR3 length: 13 residues. CDR3 DNA sequence: TGCGCCAGCAGCCAAGATGTGGGCTCACCCCCCCACTTT. Protein sequence: CASSQDVGSPPHF.

This chain connects TRBV27 to TRBJ1-2, with 9 nucleotides matching TRBD1. With 7 bases clipped from V and 7 bases from J, the junction kept 10 bases outside the gene matches. The CDR3 spans 14 residues. Germline V gene data show CDR1 as MNHEY and CDR2 as SMNVEV (reference sequence). In DNA form, the CDR3 reads TGTGCCAGCACCCCGACAGGGGGATCGGGTGGCTACACCTTC. The encoded protein is CASTPTGGSGGYTF.

This clonotype was seen a few times. This sequence joins TRBV5-6 and TRBJ1-2; 7 bases map to TRBD1. The V gene's germline CDR1 is SGHDT and CDR2 YYEEEE. The CDR3 is 13 residues long. After removal of 7 bases from V and 1 base from J, the junction contained 4 bases not matched to a gene. CDR3 amino acids: CASGQEINYGYTF. CDR3 sequence (DNA): TGTGCCAGCGGACAGGAGATTAACTATGGCTACACCTTC.

This clonotype was counted a few times. This rearrangement joins TRBV25-1 to TRBJ2-1; TRBD2 matches 9 bases. This CDR3 has 14 amino acids. Germline trimming cut 7 bases from V and 2 bases from J; bases unmatched to any gene: 3. Germline V CDR1 and CDR2: MGHDK, SYGVNS. CDR3 sequence (DNA): TGTGCCAGCACCTTAGCGGGGGCCTACAATGAGCAGTTCTTC. This codes for CASTLAGAYNEQFF.

This clonotype was picked up a small number of times. The chain carries TRBV11-1 and TRBJ1-2, with D possibly TRBD1 on 5 matching bases. The CDR3 totals 14 residues. Germline CDR1 and CDR2: SGHAT and FQDESV (reference sequence). The V gene lost 5 bases and the J gene lost 2 bases, with 12 bases spanning the gap. CDR3 DNA sequence: TGTGCCAGCAGCGCCACAGGCGCGAACTATGGCTACACCTTC. It yields the protein CASSATGANYGYTF.